Shown below are 20 T cell receptor beta chains from a single sample sequenced in a study of T cell responses to AZD1222 COVID-19 vaccine. TCRdb's table, derived via immunoSEQ multiplex PCR, lists solely in-frame clones and lacks some. Altogether approximately 100,000 clones are present, approximately 91% being singletons, with the ten largest covering about 7.5%. The material was peripheral blood, obtained on day 0 of AZD1222 vaccination. These receptor sequences come from an adult in good health.

This chain joins TRBV6-5 and TRBJ1-6; D ambiguous. The CDR3 has 15 amino acids. Germline V gene lookup returns CDR1 MNHEY and CDR2 SVGAGI. Trimming left V 4 bases short and J 3 bases short, with 10 bases between. Written as DNA, the CDR3 is TGTGCCAGCAGTTCCAAGGGCCGCTATAATTCACCCCTCCACTTT. Translated: CASSSKGRYNSPLHF.

The rearrangement links TRBV12-5 to TRBJ2-1, with D possibly matching TRBD2 (6 bases). Trimming shortened V by 3 bases and J by 4 bases, and 13 bases separated the two germline ends. The CDR3 has 15 amino acids. Germline V lookup: CDR1 LGHNT, CDR2 FRNRAP. CDR3 coding DNA: TGTGCTAGTGGTTTTCGGCGGGGTGATTACAATGAGCAGTTCTTC. As protein: CASGFRRGDYNEQFF.

The J gene is TRBJ1-1, the V gene TRBV12-3 or TRBV12-4; D is ambiguous. The CDR3 has 12 residues. Trimming took off 7 bases at V and 4 bases at J, with 10 bases between the two ends. CDR3 amino acids: CASTIGGTEAFF. The DNA for the CDR3 is TGTGCCAGCACCATCGGCGGCACTGAAGCTTTCTTT.

This chain connects TRBV25-1 to TRBJ1-3; maybe TRBD1 (5 bases). Trimming took 1 base from V and 4 from J, leaving 8 bases between them. The CDR3 totals 14 residues. Germline CDR1 and CDR2: MGHDK and SYGVNS. In nucleotides, the CDR3 is TGTGCCAGCAGTGAATCAGCAGGGGGAAACACCATATATTTT. Translated, it gives CASSESAGGNTIYF.

The rearrangement links TRBV3-1 (or the pseudogene TRBV3-2) to TRBJ2-1; D is perhaps TRBD1 (5 bases). Germline V lookup: CDR1 LGHDT, CDR2 YNNKEL (reference sequence). V lost 4 bases and J lost 9, with 13 bases in between. CDR3 length equals 13 residues. The CDR3, as DNA: TGTGCCAGCAGCCCGACAGTTCGCGCTGAGCAGTTCTTC. It translates to CASSPTVRAEQFF.

The V gene is TRBV28, the J gene TRBJ2-3; 7 bases are a match to TRBD2. Germline V gene sequence: CDR1 MDHEN, CDR2 SYDVKM. V trimming: 4 bases; J trimming: 6 bases; junction bases outside the gene matches: 4. The CDR3 spans 13 residues. The CDR3 loop reads CASSSLSGDTQYF. CDR3 nucleotide sequence: TGTGCCAGCAGTTCCCTTAGCGGGGATACGCAGTATTTT.

The gene calls are TRBV18 and TRBJ1-2; D is perhaps TRBD1 (5 bases). Between the trimmed V and J ends, which lost 3 bases and 1 base, there was a span of 9 bases. The germline CDR1 and CDR2 sequences are KGHSH and LQKENI. The CDR3 loop spans 14 amino acids. Here the CDR3 DNA reads TGTGCCAGCTCACCTCAAGGGGTTAACTATGGCTACACCTTC. Protein sequence: CASSPQGVNYGYTF.

The chain has TRBV27 and TRBJ2-2, with a possible D match to TRBD2 (6 bases). The CDR3 contains 14 residues. V was clipped by 6 bases and J by 6 bases, with 14 bases between them. Germline V gene data show CDR1 as MNHEY and CDR2 as SMNVEV (reference sequence). DNA for the CDR3: TGTGCCAGCAGAAGATCTAGCGTTGCCGGGGAGCTGTTTTTT. As protein: CASRRSSVAGELFF.

This clone was seen just once. V usage is TRBV18 and J usage is TRBJ2-5, with D hard to call. Trimming pared 2 bases from V and 3 bases from J, leaving 1 base between. From germline, CDR1 is KGHSH and CDR2 LQKENI. The CDR3 extends over 11 amino acids. This chain's CDR3 is CASSPKETQYF. CDR3 DNA: TGTGCCAGCTCACCAAAAGAGACCCAGTACTTC.

The V and J genes are TRBV7-3 and TRBJ1-2, with D possibly being TRBD1 (6 bases). Trimming took 2 bases from V and 4 from J, leaving 14 bases between them. In germline, CDR1 is SGHTA, CDR2 FQGTGA. This CDR3 has 15 amino acids. The CDR3 coding sequence is TGTGCCAGCAGCTTAGTCAGGGGTCCGGGCTATGGCTACACCTTC. Its translation: CASSLVRGPGYGYTF.

The gene calls are TRBV29-1 and TRBJ1-3, with 10 bases matching TRBD1. Germline V gene data show CDR1 as SQVTM and CDR2 as ANQGSEA. This CDR3 has 16 amino acids. V dropped 6 bases and J dropped 4; count of bases not matched to a gene: 12. The CDR3 bases are TGCAGCGTGACGAGGGACAGGGGTTCGTCAGGAAACACCATATATTTT. This encodes CSVTRDRGSSGNTIYF.

The genes are TRBV19 and TRBJ1-3, with 7 bases matching TRBD1. Germline CDR1 LNHDA, CDR2 SQIVND (reference sequence). J was trimmed by 6 bases and V by 5 bases; bases with no gene match: 10. The CDR3 is made up of 15 amino acids. The CDR3 DNA reads as TGTGCCAGTAGTGGACCGCGACAGGGACCAAACACCATATATTTT. Its protein product is CASSGPRQGPNTIYF.

V is TRBV7-9 and J is TRBJ2-1; D gene uncertain. Looked up from germline, CDR1 is SEHNR and CDR2 is FQNEAQ (reference sequence). V dropped 3 bases and J dropped 5 bases, with 8 bases sitting between them. CDR3 length equals 13 residues. CDR3 in DNA: TGTGCCAGCAGCTTGAGAACACACAATGAGCAGTTCTTC. It specifies CASSLRTHNEQFF. Full variable domain (missing parts from reference TRBV7-9 and TRBJ2-1): DTGVSQNPRHKITKRGQNVTFRCDPISEHNRLYWYRQTLGQGPEFLTYFQNEAQLEKSRLLSDRFSAERPKGSFSTLEIQRTEQGDSAMYLCASSLRTHNEQFFGPGTRLTVL.

The chain employs TRBV28 and TRBJ2-3; TRBD2 agrees at 10 bases. From germline, CDR1 is MDHEN and CDR2 SYDVKM. CDR3 length: 15 residues. Trimming at V came to 7 bases and at J to 0 bases, leaving 4 bases not matched to a gene. The CDR3 sequence: CASTLTSGSTDTQYF. The CDR3 DNA follows: TGTGCCAGCACTCTGACTAGCGGGAGCACAGATACGCAGTATTTT.

The CDR3 sequence is CASSFGPDYPGYTF. CDR3 sequence (DNA): TGCGCCAGCAGCTTCGGGCCGGACTACCCTGGCTACACCTTC. This rearrangement joins TRBV5-1 to TRBJ1-2; D is unclear. Trimming took 2 bases from V and 7 from J, leaving 15 bases between them. Germline V gives CDR1 SGHRS, CDR2 YFSETQ. This CDR3 spans 14 amino acids.

This clone appeared a single time. The genes are TRBV11-2 and TRBJ1-2, with a weak D call TRBD1 (5 bases). There are 13 residues in the CDR3. The germline V and J ends were trimmed by 0 bases and 8 bases, with 10 bases remaining between them. Germline V gene sequence: CDR1 SGHAT, CDR2 FQNNGV. The CDR3 region is CASSLDLRGGYTF. The CDR3 nucleotides are TGTGCCAGCAGCTTAGATCTGAGGGGCGGCTACACCTTC.

This chain joins TRBV5-1 and TRBJ2-5; the D is unclear. The CDR3 sequence is 13 residues long. The V end was cut by 1 base, the J end by 3 bases, with 7 bases between. Looked up from germline, CDR1 is SGHRS and CDR2 is YFSETQ. The CDR3 nucleotides are TGCGCCAGCAGCTTGTCAGATAAAGAGACCCAGTACTTC. Translated: CASSLSDKETQYF.

The CDR3 nucleotides read TGTGCCAGCTCACCCGGGACAGGGTCGAACAATCAGCCCCAGCATTTT. It yields the protein CASSPGTGSNNQPQHF. The chain links TRBV18 to TRBJ1-5; 9 nucleotides align to TRBD1. This CDR3 spans 16 amino acids. Germline values: CDR1 KGHSH, CDR2 LQKENI. J gave up 3 bases and V 3 bases, and 6 bases lay outside the gene matches.

V gene TRBV10-3 combines with J gene TRBJ1-5; 10 nucleotides line up with TRBD1. Germline trimming cut 3 bases from V and 3 bases from J; bases unmatched to any gene: 8. The CDR3 covers 17 residues. The germline CDR1 and CDR2 sequences are ENHRY and SYGVKD. This chain's CDR3 is CAISDFRDRGPNQPQHF. Here the CDR3 DNA reads TGTGCCATCAGTGATTTCCGGGACAGGGGCCCCAATCAGCCCCAGCATTTT.

V and J are TRBV6-5 and TRBJ2-2; D unclear. Germline CDR1 MNHEY, CDR2 SVGAGI. The CDR3 sequence is 13 residues long. Trimming shortened V by 9 bases and J by 4 bases, and 12 bases separated the two germline ends. The DNA for the CDR3 is TGTGCCAGTACCGGACCGACCACCGGGGAGCTGTTTTTT. Translated: CASTGPTTGELFF.